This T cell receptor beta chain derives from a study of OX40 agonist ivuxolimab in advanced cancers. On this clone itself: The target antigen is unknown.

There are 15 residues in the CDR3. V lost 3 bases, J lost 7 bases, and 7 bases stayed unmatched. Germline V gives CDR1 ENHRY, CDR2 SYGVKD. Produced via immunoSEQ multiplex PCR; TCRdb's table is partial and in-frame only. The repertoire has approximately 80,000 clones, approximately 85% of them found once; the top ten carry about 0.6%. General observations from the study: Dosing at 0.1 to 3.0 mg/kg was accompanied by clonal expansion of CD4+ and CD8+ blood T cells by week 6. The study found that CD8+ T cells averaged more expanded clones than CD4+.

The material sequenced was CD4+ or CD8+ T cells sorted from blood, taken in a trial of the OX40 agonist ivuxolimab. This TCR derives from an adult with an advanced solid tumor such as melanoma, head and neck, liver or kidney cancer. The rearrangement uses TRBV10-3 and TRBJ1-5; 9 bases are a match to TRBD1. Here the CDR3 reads CAISDTGGFSQPQHF. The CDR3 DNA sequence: TGTGCCATCAGTGACACAGGGGGCTTTAGCCAGCCCCAGCATTTT.